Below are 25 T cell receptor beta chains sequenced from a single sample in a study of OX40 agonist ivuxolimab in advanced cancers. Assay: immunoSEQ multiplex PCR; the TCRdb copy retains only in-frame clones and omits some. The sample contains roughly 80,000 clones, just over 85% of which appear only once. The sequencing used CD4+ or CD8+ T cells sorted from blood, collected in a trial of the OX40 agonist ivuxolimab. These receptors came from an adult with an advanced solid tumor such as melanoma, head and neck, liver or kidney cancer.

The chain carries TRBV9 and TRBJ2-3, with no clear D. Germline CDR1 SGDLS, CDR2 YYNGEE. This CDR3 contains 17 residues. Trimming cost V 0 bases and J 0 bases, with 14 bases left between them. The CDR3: CASSVVRTAPSTDTQYF. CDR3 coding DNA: TGTGCCAGCAGCGTAGTAAGGACCGCACCAAGCACAGATACGCAGTATTTT.

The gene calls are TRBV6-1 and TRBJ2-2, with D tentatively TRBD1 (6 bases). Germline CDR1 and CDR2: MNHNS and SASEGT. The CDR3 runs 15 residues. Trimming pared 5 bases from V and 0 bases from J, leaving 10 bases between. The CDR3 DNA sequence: TGTGCCAGCAGTCCGGACAGATCGAACACCGGGGAGCTGTTTTTT. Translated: CASSPDRSNTGELFF.

Written as DNA, the CDR3 is TGCGCCAGCAGCCATGCTAGGGGGGGGGTCACTGAAGCTTTCTTT. This encodes CASSHARGGVTEAFF. The chain couples TRBV4-3 to TRBJ1-1, with D possibly TRBD1 on 6 matching bases. V lost 3 bases and J lost 4, with 15 bases in between. Germline loops: CDR1 LGHNA, CDR2 YSLEER. This CDR3 contains 15 residues.

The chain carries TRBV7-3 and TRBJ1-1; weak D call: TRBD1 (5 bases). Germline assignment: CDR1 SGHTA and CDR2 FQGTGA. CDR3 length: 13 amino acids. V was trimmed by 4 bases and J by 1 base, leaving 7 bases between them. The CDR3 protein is CASSYTGNTEAFF. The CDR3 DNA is TGTGCCAGCAGCTACACAGGGAACACTGAAGCTTTCTTT.

In DNA form, the CDR3 reads TGCGCCAGCAGCCAAGATCCACAGGCTGGGGCCAACGTCCTGACTTTC. Amino acids: CASSQDPQAGANVLTF. The J gene is TRBJ2-6, the V gene TRBV4-3; D possibly corresponds to TRBD1 (5 bases). CDR1 LGHNA and CDR2 YSLEER come from the germline V gene. Trimming removed 0 bases at V and 2 bases at J, with 8 bases between. The CDR3 is made up of 16 amino acids.

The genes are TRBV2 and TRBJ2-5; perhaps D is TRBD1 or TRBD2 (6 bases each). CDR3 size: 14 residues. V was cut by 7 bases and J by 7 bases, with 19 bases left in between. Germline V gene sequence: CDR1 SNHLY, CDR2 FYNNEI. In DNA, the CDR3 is TGTGCCAGCACCGGGGGCGGAGGCAGGGGGACCCAGTACTTC. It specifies CASTGGGGRGTQYF.

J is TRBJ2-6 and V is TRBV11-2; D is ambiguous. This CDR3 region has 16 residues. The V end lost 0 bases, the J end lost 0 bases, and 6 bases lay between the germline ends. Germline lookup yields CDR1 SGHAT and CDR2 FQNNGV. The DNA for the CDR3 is TGTGCCAGCAGCTTAGATGGTGTCTCTGGGGCCAACGTCCTGACTTTC. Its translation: CASSLDGVSGANVLTF.

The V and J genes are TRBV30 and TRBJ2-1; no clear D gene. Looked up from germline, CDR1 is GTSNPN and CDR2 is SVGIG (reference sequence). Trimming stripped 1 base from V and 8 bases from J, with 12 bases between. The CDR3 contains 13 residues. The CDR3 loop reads CAWSESPRHEQFF. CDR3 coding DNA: TGTGCCTGGAGTGAAAGCCCTCGGCATGAGCAGTTCTTC.

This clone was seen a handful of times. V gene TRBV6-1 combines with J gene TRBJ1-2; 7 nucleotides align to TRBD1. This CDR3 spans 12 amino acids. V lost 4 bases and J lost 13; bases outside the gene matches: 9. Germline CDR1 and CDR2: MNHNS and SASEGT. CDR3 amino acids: CASSAPTGVSTF. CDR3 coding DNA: TGTGCCAGCAGTGCCCCAACAGGGGTCTCCACCTTC.

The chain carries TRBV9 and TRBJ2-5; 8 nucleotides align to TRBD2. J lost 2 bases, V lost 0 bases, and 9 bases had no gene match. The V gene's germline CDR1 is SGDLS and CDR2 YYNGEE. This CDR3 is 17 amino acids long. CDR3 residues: CASSVGGSGVWQETQYF. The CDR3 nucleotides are TGTGCCAGCAGCGTAGGCGGTAGCGGGGTCTGGCAAGAGACCCAGTACTTC.

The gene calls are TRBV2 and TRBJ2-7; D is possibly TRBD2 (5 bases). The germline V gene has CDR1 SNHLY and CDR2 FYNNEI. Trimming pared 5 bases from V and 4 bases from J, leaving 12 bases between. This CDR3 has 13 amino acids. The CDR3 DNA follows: TGTGCCAGCAGTTCCATGAGGGCTTACGAGCAGTACTTC. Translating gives CASSSMRAYEQYF.

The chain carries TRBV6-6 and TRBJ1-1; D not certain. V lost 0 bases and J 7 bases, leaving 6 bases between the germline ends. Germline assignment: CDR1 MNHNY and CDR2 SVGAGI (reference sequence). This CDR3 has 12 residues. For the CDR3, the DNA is TGTGCCAGCAGTTACTCCGAAGATGAAGCTTTCTTT. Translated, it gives CASSYSEDEAFF.

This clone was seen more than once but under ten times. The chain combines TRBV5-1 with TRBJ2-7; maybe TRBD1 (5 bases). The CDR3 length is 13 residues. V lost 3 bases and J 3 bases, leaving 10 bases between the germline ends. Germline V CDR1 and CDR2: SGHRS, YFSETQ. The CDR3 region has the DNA TGCGCCAGCAGCTACTCTCAGGGCTACGAGCAGTACTTC. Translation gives CASSYSQGYEQYF.

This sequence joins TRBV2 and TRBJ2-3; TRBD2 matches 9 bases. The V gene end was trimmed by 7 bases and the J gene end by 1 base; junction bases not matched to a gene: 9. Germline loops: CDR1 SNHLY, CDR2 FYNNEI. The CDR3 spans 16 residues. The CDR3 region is CASNRNKRGGTDTQYF. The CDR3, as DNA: TGTGCCAGCAACCGAAACAAGCGGGGGGGCACAGATACGCAGTATTTT.

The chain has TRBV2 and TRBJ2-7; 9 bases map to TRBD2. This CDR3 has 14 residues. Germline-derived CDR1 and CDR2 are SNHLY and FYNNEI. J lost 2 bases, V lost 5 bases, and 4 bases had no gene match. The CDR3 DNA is TGTGCCAGCAGTCCGGCTAGCGGGACCTACGAGCAGTACTTC. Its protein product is CASSPASGTYEQYF.

The CDR3 loop is CAISDPGTGIPSGYGYTF. CDR3 coding DNA: TGTGCCATCAGTGACCCCGGGACAGGGATCCCTTCCGGCTATGGCTACACCTTC. The chain couples TRBV10-3 to TRBJ1-2, with 9 bases fitting TRBD1. The CDR3 loop spans 18 amino acids. In germline, CDR1 is ENHRY, CDR2 SYGVKD. V lost 3 bases to trimming and J lost 4 bases; unmatched junction nucleotides: 15.

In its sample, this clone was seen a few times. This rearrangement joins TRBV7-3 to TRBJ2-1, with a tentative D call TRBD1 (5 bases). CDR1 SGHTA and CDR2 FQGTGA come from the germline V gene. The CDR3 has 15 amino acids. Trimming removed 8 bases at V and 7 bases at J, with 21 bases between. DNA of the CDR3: TGTGCCAGCGCGAAGTTCAGGGCAGGCCAGAATGAGCAGTTCTTC. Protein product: CASAKFRAGQNEQFF.

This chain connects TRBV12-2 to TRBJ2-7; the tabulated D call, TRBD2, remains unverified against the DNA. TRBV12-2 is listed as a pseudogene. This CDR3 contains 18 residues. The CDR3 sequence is CASRLRSAGGRFSYEQYF. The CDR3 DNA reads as TGTGCAAGTCGCTTACGTTCAGCCGGGGGGCGATTTTCCTACGAGCAGTACTTC.

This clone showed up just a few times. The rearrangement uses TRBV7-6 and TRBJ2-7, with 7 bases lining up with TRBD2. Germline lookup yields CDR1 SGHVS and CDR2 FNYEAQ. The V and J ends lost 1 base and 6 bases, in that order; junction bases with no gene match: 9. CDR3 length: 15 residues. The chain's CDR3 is CASSLDPGGSGEQYF. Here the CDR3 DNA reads TGTGCCAGCAGCTTAGATCCGGGGGGATCAGGCGAGCAGTACTTC.

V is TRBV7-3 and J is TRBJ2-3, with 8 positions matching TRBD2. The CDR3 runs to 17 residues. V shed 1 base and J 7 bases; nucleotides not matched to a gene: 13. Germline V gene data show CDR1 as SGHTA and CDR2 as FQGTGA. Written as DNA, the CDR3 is TGTGCCAGCAGCTTAATGGAAAGCCGGGGGGGGATCCATACGCAGTATTTT. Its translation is CASSLMESRGGIHTQYF.

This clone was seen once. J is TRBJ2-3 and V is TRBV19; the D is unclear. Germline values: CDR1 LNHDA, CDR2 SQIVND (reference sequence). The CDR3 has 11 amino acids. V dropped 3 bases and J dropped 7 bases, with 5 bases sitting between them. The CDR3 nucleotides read TGTGCCAGTAGTATTCGCTATACGCAGTATTTT. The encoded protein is CASSIRYTQYF.

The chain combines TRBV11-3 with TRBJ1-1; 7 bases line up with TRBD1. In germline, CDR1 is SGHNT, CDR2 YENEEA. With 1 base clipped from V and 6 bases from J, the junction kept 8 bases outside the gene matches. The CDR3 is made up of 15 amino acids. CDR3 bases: TGTGCCAGCAGCTTAGGAGGGCCAACAGGGGCTGAAGCTTTCTTT. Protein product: CASSLGGPTGAEAFF.

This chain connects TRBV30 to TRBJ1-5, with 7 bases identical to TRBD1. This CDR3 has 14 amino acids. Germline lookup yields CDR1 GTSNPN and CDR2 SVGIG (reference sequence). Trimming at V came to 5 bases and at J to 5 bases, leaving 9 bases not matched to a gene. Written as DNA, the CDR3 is TGTGCCTGGGGTCGGACAGGAGAATATCAGCCCCAGCATTTT. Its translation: CAWGRTGEYQPQHF.

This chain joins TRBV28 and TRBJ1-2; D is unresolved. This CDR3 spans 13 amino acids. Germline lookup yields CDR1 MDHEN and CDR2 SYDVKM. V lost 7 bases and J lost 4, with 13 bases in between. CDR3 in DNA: TGTGCCAGCACCGAGGACGGAATCTATGGCTACACCTTC. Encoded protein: CASTEDGIYGYTF.

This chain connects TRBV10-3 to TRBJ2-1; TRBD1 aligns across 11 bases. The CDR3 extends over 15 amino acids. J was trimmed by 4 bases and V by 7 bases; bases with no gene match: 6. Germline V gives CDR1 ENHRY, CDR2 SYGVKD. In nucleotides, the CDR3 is TGTGCCATCAACCGGGGACAGGGGGGATACAATGAGCAGTTCTTC. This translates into CAINRGQGGYNEQFF.